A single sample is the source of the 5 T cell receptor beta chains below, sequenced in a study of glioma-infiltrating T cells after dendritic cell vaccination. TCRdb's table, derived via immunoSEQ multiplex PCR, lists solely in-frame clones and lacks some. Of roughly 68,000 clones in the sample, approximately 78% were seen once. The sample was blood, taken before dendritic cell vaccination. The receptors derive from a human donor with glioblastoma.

Here the CDR3 DNA reads TGTGCCAGTAGTTCGACAGGGAGCGGGGAGACCCAGTACTTC. It yields the protein CASSSTGSGETQYF. The chain uses TRBV19 and TRBJ2-5, with D maybe TRBD1 (7 bases). Trimming left V 5 bases short and J 5 bases short, with 15 bases between. This CDR3 comprises 14 residues. Germline loops: CDR1 LNHDA, CDR2 SQIVND (reference sequence).

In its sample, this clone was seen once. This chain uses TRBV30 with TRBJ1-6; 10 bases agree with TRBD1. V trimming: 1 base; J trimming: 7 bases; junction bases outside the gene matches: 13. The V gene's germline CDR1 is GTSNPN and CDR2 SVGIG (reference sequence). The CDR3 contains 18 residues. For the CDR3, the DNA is TGTGCCTGGAGTGCGATCTTGATCGGACAGGGGGGAAATTCACCCCTCCACTTT. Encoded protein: CAWSAILIGQGGNSPLHF.

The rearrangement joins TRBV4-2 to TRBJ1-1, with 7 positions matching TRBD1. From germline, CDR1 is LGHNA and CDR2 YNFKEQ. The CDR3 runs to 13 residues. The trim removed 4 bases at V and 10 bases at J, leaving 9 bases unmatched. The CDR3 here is CASSPLGDRSAFF. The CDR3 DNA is TGTGCCAGCAGCCCCCTGGGGGACAGATCAGCTTTCTTT.

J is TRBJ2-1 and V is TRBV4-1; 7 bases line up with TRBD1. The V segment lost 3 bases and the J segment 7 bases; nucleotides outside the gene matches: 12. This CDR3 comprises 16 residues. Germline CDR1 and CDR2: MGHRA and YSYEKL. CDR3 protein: CASSQSLTGNPNEQFF. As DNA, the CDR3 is TGCGCCAGCAGCCAGTCCTTGACAGGGAATCCGAATGAGCAGTTCTTC.

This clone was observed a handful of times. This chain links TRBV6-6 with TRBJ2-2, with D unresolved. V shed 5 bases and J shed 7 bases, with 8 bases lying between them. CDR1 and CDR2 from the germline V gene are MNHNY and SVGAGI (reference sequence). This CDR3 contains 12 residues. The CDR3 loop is CASSPSIGELFF. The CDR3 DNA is TGTGCCAGCAGTCCGTCTATCGGGGAGCTGTTTTTT.